This T cell receptor (beta chain) was identified during a study of CD8+ T cells in alopecia areata. Study background: Severity scores in treated patients reflected the percentage of scalp affected.

Extraction and reverse transcription of RNA yielded cDNA as the sequencing template. Profiling relied on immunoSEQ multiplex PCR, and the TCRdb table lists in-frame clones only, not all of them. The table shows 190,000 or so clones, with 45% to 75% occurring only once. Sample treatment: oral pan-JAK inhibitor, 5-10 mg twice daily. With 6 bases removed from V and 4 bases from J, the gap between germline ends came to 9 bases. Germline CDR1 SNHLY, CDR2 FYNNEI. CDR3 length equals 12 residues. The chain uses TRBV2 and TRBJ1-2; D is unclear. The sequencing used CD4+ T cells sorted from blood, collected at week 4, from a patient treated with tofacitinib. The clonotype comes from a human donor with alopecia areata. For the CDR3, the DNA is TGTGCCAGCAGAACCGGGTCCTATGGCTACACCTTC. Translating gives CASRTGSYGYTF.